This T cell receptor (beta chain) comes out of a study of blood T cell repertoires in COVID-19. About the research overall: Spain, Italy and the United States supplied samples that represented acute and convalescent COVID-19. From T cells, B-cell-depleted T cells, or PBMCs came the material, which was cDNA or gDNA.

J was trimmed by 1 base and V by 2 bases; bases with no gene match: 0. Germline V gives CDR1 KGHSH, CDR2 LQKENI. This CDR3 has 15 residues. TCRdb keeps only in-frame clones here, not all; method: immunoSEQ multiplex PCR. The sample carries fewer than 100,000 clones, 75% to 90% recorded once. Sequencing input: peripheral blood. The J gene is TRBJ2-3, the V gene TRBV18, with 10 bases lining up with TRBD1. The clonotype comes from a woman between 65 and 79 years old with acute or convalescent COVID-19. CDR3 in DNA: TGTGCCAGCTCACCAGGGACAGGGGGCACAGATACGCAGTATTTT. The encoded protein is CASSPGTGGTDTQYF.